Below are 11 T cell receptor beta chains sequenced from a single sample in a study of blood T cell repertoires in COVID-19. Here immunoSEQ multiplex PCR was the method, and the copy in TCRdb shows in-frame clones only, minus some. The data contain about 140,000 clones, approximately 80% of them singletons. The sample comprised PBMCs or T cells enriched from blood (not recorded which). The receptor set was obtained from a woman younger than 30 who had been exposed to COVID-19.

The gene calls are TRBV28 and TRBJ1-1; TRBD1 is a possible D gene (5 bases). V was clipped by 1 base and J by 9 bases, with 12 bases between them. Germline V CDR1 and CDR2: MDHEN, SYDVKM. CDR3 length equals 13 residues. Written as DNA, the CDR3 is TGTGCCAGCAGTTTATCAACTACGGACAAAGCTTTCTTT. Translated, it gives CASSLSTTDKAFF. Supplemented by reference TRBV28 and TRBJ1-1, the full variable domain reads DVKVTQSSRYLVKRTGEKVFLECVQDMDHENMFWYRQDPGLGLRLIYFSYDVKMKEKGDIPEGYSVSREKKERFSLILESASTNQTSMYLCASSLSTTDKAFFGQGTRLTVV.

The chain couples TRBV7-9 to TRBJ1-1, with TRBD1 matching 7 bases. The CDR3 covers 12 residues. After removal of 6 bases from V and 5 bases from J, the junction contained 3 bases not matched to a gene. The germline gives CDR1 SEHNR, CDR2 FQNEAQ (reference sequence). CDR3 nucleotide sequence: TGTGCCAGCAGACCACAGGGGACTGAAGCTTTCTTT. This translates into CASRPQGTEAFF.

The chain recombines TRBV5-1 with TRBJ1-5; 7 bases are shared with TRBD1. Germline V CDR1 and CDR2: SGHRS, YFSETQ. The length of the CDR3 is 14 residues. V was pared by 1 base and J by 7 bases, with 5 bases of the junction left unmatched. CDR3 in DNA: TGCGCCAGCAGCTTGATAACAGGGGCACAGCCCCAGCATTTT. It codes for CASSLITGAQPQHF.

The CDR3 DNA follows: TGTGCCTGGAGTGTAGGCGAAGGAGCAACTAATGAAAAACTGTTTTTT. Its protein product is CAWSVGEGATNEKLFF. This rearrangement joins TRBV30 to TRBJ1-4, with D unresolved. The CDR3 is 16 amino acids. Trimming removed 0 bases at V and 0 bases at J, with 11 bases between. CDR1 GTSNPN and CDR2 SVGIG come from the germline V gene (reference sequence).

This clone was seen only a few times. The J gene is TRBJ2-2, the V gene TRBV15; 14 bases match TRBD2. Per the germline V gene, CDR1 is LNHNV and CDR2 is YYDKDF (reference sequence). After removal of 5 bases from V and 6 bases from J, the junction contained 2 bases not matched to a gene. CDR3 length: 15 amino acids. DNA of the CDR3: TGTGCCACCAGCCAGACTAGCGGGAGGGCCGGGGAGCTGTTTTTT. Translation: CATSQTSGRAGELFF. The variable domain in full, with the rest retrieved from reference TRBV15 and TRBJ2-2, is DAMVIQNPRYQVTQFGKPVTLSCSQTLNHNVMYWYQQKSSQAPKLLFHYYDKDFNNEADTPDNFQSRRPNTSFCFLDIRSPGLGDTAMYLCATSQTSGRAGELFFGEGSRLTVL.

The genes are TRBV29-1 and TRBJ1-1; D unresolved. Germline lookup yields CDR1 SQVTM and CDR2 ANQGSEA. The CDR3 has 13 amino acids. Between the trimmed V and J ends, which lost 1 base and 6 bases, there was a span of 12 bases. The CDR3 is CSVEGAGIAEAFF. CDR3 DNA sequence: TGCAGCGTTGAAGGGGCAGGAATCGCTGAAGCTTTCTTT.

This clone appeared a few times. The V and J genes are TRBV6-5 and TRBJ1-1; a weak D match, TRBD1 (6 bases). Germline V gene data show CDR1 as MNHEY and CDR2 as SVGAGI. The CDR3 extends over 14 amino acids. Trimming removed 6 bases at V and 4 bases at J, with 15 bases between. In DNA, the CDR3 is TGTGCCAGCAGGCCCAGTGACAGGCTCACTGAAGCTTTCTTT. Protein product: CASRPSDRLTEAFF.

The V and J genes are TRBV2 and TRBJ2-1, with 7 bases identical to TRBD2. This CDR3 is built from 15 residues. V lost 8 bases to trimming and J lost 4 bases; unmatched junction nucleotides: 11. Germline assignment: CDR1 SNHLY and CDR2 FYNNEI. The CDR3 region has the DNA TGTGCCAGCCCCAAGGGCAGACTAGCTTACAATGAGCAGTTCTTC. Residues: CASPKGRLAYNEQFF.

This chain uses TRBV5-1 with TRBJ2-2; D gene ambiguous. Trimming pared 3 bases from V and 3 bases from J, leaving 9 bases between. Looked up from germline, CDR1 is SGHRS and CDR2 is YFSETQ. The CDR3 extends over 14 amino acids. The CDR3 DNA is TGCGCCAGCAGCTCTCAAGGAGACACCGGGGAGCTGTTTTTT. It yields the protein CASSSQGDTGELFF.

The table lists this clone with a few counts. V and J are TRBV27 and TRBJ2-7; 9 nucleotides line up with TRBD2. CDR1 and CDR2 from the germline V gene are MNHEY and SMNVEV (reference sequence). The CDR3 spans 15 residues. The V gene end was trimmed by 5 bases and the J gene end by 5 bases; junction bases not matched to a gene: 10. The CDR3 here is CASSPDPGGRDEQYF. The CDR3 nucleotides read TGTGCCAGCAGTCCGGACCCTGGCGGGAGGGACGAGCAGTACTTC.

The rearrangement joins TRBV28 to TRBJ1-4, with D perhaps matching TRBD1 (6 bases). Trimming stripped 4 bases from V and 2 bases from J, with 23 bases between. CDR1 and CDR2 (germline): MDHEN, SYDVKM. The CDR3 has 19 amino acids. This CDR3 reads CASSSFGRLGGATNEKLFF. The CDR3 DNA follows: TGTGCCAGCAGTTCCTTCGGACGGCTAGGGGGGGCGACTAATGAAAAACTGTTTTTT.